This TCR beta chain comes out of a study of blood T cells in healthy people across ages. Study at large: In model experiments, template switching was able to capture about one barcoded beta molecule for every two T cells that were present.

Findings and limits, study-wide: Long-lived donors carried more naive CD4+ cells and greater diversity than aged donors. Unknown CMV status may confound age-related changes in expanded clones.

Per sample, a minimum of 7 million PBMCs were isolated. Using a J-beta primer mix together with a sample-barcoded 5' primer, a second PCR was run for about 6 to 11 cycles. Using its own MiXCR run on the 5' RACE reads, TCRdb lists one record per CDR3 protein. The sample consists of hundreds of thousands of distinct CDR3 sequences, about 51% of them appearing once. The CDR3 contains 14 residues. With 1 base removed from V and 9 bases from J, the gap between germline ends came to 13 bases. Germline assignment: CDR1 SEHNR and CDR2 FQNEAQ (reference sequence). This clonotype was detected only a few times. Its antigen is not known.

J is TRBJ1-5 and V is TRBV7-9; no clear D. Sequencing was carried out using blood. The clonotype originates from a woman older than 75 in good health. In nucleotides, the CDR3 is TGTGCCAGCAGCTTAGAGGGAGTGGGGTCGCCCCAGCATTTT. As protein: CASSLEGVGSPQHF.